These T cell receptor beta chains were read from a single sample in a study of blood T cell repertoires in COVID-19. Sequencing used immunoSEQ multiplex PCR; TCRdb keeps in-frame clones, though not all of them. The sample lists under 250,000 clones; 80% to 90% were seen once. Sequenced sample: peripheral blood. The receptors come from a man aged 25 to 45 with COVID-19, enrolled during active disease. Each CDR3 is given with its conserved first and last residue. A D gene is named only where the DNA matches it firmly. Expanded clones get a size class; other rows say once, few or many, or leave the size out.

J | D | V | size | CDR3 | DNA
TRBJ2-5 | TRBD1 | TRBV24-1 | once | CATSDLGTEETQYF | TGTGCCACCAGTGATTTGGGGACAGAAGAGACCCAGTACTTC
TRBJ2-4 | TRBD2 | TRBV5-4 | NA | CASSLLSGGTLNIQYF | TGTGCCAGCAGCTTACTTAGCGGGGGGACCCTAAACATTCAGTACTTC
TRBJ2-7 | TRBD1 | TRBV11-2 | NA | CASSLDIGGLGQAPYEQYF | TGTGCCAGCAGCTTAGATATAGGTGGTTTGGGACAGGCCCCCTACGAGCAGTACTTC
TRBJ1-4 | NA | TRBV12-5 | NA | CASGLVTGEKLFF | TGTGCTAGTGGTTTGGTTACAGGGGAAAAACTGTTTTTT
TRBJ2-1 | TRBD1 | TRBV6-2/TRBV6-3 | NA | CASSRHARDRILEGSYNEQFF | TGTGCCAGCAGCCGACACGCCCGGGACAGGATTCTAGAGGGCTCCTACAATGAGCAGTTCTTC
TRBJ2-1 | NA | TRBV12-5 | NA | CATKGGGGREQFF | TGTGCCACCAAAGGCGGCGGGGGCAGGGAGCAGTTCTTC
TRBJ2-1 | TRBD2 | TRBV5-6 | once | CASSLSRGAYNEQFF | TGTGCCAGCAGCCTGTCCCGGGGGGCCTACAATGAGCAGTTCTTC
TRBJ2-7 | TRBD2 | TRBV28 | NA | CASSPGLAGEASYEQYF | TGTGCCAGCAGCCCGGGACTAGCGGGAGAGGCCTCCTACGAGCAGTACTTC
TRBJ1-3 | NA | TRBV9 | NA | CASSVDRLTGNTIYF | TGTGCCAGCAGCGTAGACAGGCTCACTGGAAACACCATATATTTT
TRBJ1-2 | TRBD1 | TRBV7-2 | NA | CASSLAVSGGQGVYGYTF | TGTGCCAGCAGCTTAGCGGTATCAGGGGGACAGGGAGTCTATGGCTACACCTTC
TRBJ1-5 | NA | TRBV28 | NA | CASSLTVSNQPQHF | TGTGCCAGCAGCCTGACAGTCAGCAATCAGCCCCAGCATTTT
TRBJ2-1 | NA | TRBV4-3 | once | CASSQVASKGDEQFF | TGCGCCAGCAGCCAAGTGGCGTCCAAAGGGGATGAGCAGTTCTTC
TRBJ1-1 | NA | TRBV7-2 | NA | CASSLGRDLNTEAFF | TGTGCCAGCAGCTTAGGGCGGGACTTGAACACTGAAGCTTTCTTT
TRBJ2-2 | NA | TRBV19 | NA | CASSINLGSGELFF | TGTGCCAGTAGTATTAATTTAGGGAGCGGGGAGCTGTTTTTT
TRBJ2-7 | NA | TRBV3-1/TRBV3-2 | NA | CASSYYEQYF | TGTGCCAGCAGTTATTACGAGCAGTACTTC
TRBJ2-3 | NA | TRBV7-3 | NA | CASSLKGLSTDTQYF | TGTGCCAGCAGCTTAAAGGGGCTTAGCACAGATACGCAGTATTTT
TRBJ2-3 | TRBD2 | TRBV9 | NA | CASSVGLAGVDTQYF | TGTGCCAGCAGCGTGGGACTAGCGGGAGTGGATACGCAGTATTTT
TRBJ1-1 | NA | TRBV6-5 | NA | CASRRVGTEAFF | TGTGCCAGCAGGAGGGTAGGAACTGAAGCTTTCTTT
TRBJ1-2 | TRBD1 | TRBV5-1 | NA | CASSIGGTDYGYTF | TGCGCCAGCAGCATAGGGGGCACCGACTATGGCTACACCTTC
TRBJ1-2 | NA | TRBV7-3 | NA | CASRRVANYGYTF | TGTGCCAGCAGGAGGGTAGCTAACTATGGCTACACCTTC
TRBJ2-2 | NA | TRBV3-1/TRBV3-2 | few | CASSLLRLDAGELFF | TGTGCCAGCAGCCTGCTCCGACTAGATGCTGGGGAGCTGTTTTTT
TRBJ2-7 | TRBD2 | TRBV6-5 | once | CASSLSGASDEQYF | TGTGCCAGCAGTTTAAGCGGGGCCTCCGACGAGCAGTACTTC
TRBJ2-7 | TRBD2 | TRBV13 | NA | CASSLGLLGLARGEQYF | TGTGCCAGCAGCTTAGGCCTCTTGGGACTAGCTAGAGGGGAGCAGTACTTC
TRBJ1-4 | NA | TRBV7-2 | NA | CASSPRGGSSYTTNEKLFF | TGTGCCAGCAGTCCAAGAGGGGGATCTTCCTACACAACTAATGAAAAACTGTTTTTT
TRBJ1-3 | NA | TRBV6-5 | NA | CASSRTGTGNTIYF | TGTGCCAGCAGCCGTACAGGAACTGGAAACACCATATATTTT
TRBJ2-1 | TRBD2 | TRBV24-1 | once | CATKGLALNNEQFF | TGTGCCACTAAGGGACTAGCGTTAAACAATGAGCAGTTCTTC
TRBJ2-1 | TRBD1 | TRBV27 | NA | CASSLDRVIGDEQFF | TGTGCCAGCAGTCTCGACAGGGTTATTGGGGATGAGCAGTTCTTC
TRBJ1-2 | NA | TRBV28 | NA | CASSPGTGANYGYTF | TGTGCCAGCAGCCCCGGGACTGGAGCTAACTATGGCTACACCTTC
TRBJ1-1 | TRBD1 | TRBV9 | NA | CASEGWGQFLFF | TGTGCCAGCGAGGGGTGGGGACAGTTTTTATTCTTT
TRBJ2-7 | TRBD1 | TRBV9 | NA | CASSASGTGTYEQYF | TGTGCCAGCAGCGCCTCCGGGACAGGGACCTACGAGCAGTACTTC
TRBJ2-3 | NA | TRBV11-2 | once | CASSLGGDTQYF | TGTGCCAGCAGCCTGGGGGGAGATACGCAGTATTTT
TRBJ1-1 | NA | TRBV19 | NA | CASSIEAATEAFF | TGTGCCAGTAGTATCGAGGCGGCCACTGAAGCTTTCTTT
TRBJ1-1 | NA | TRBV7-9 | NA | CAGRAANTEAFF | TGTGCCGGGAGGGCAGCGAACACTGAAGCTTTCTTT
TRBJ1-4 | NA | TRBV12-3/TRBV12-4 | NA | CASAGLNEKLFF | TGTGCCAGCGCAGGACTTAATGAAAAACTGTTTTTT
TRBJ1-3 | NA | TRBV14 | NA | CASSQKAPKLGNTIYF | TGTGCCAGCAGCCAAAAAGCCCCGAAGCTTGGAAACACCATATATTTT
TRBJ1-2 | TRBD1 | TRBV5-5 | NA | CASSAGQGINYGYTF | TGTGCCAGCAGCGCGGGACAGGGTATTAACTATGGCTACACCTTC
TRBJ1-2 | TRBD1 | TRBV30 | NA | CAWDPTGTGHGYTF | TGTGCCTGGGACCCTACCGGGACAGGGCATGGCTACACCTTC
TRBJ1-4 | NA | TRBV7-9 | NA | CASSLIWQGSSPNEKLFF | TGTGCCAGCAGCTTAATCTGGCAGGGGAGTTCTCCTAATGAAAAACTGTTTTTT
TRBJ2-7 | NA | TRBV15 | NA | CATSRQGNTGEQYF | TGTGCCACCAGCAGGCAGGGAAATACGGGCGAGCAGTACTTC
TRBJ2-7 | TRBD2 | TRBV19 | NA | CASSILLAGVSEQYF | TGTGCCAGTAGTATCTTGCTAGCGGGAGTTAGCGAGCAGTACTTC
TRBJ2-2 | NA | TRBV6-2/TRBV6-3 | NA | CASSYHRDSVGELFF | TGTGCCAGCAGTTACCACCGAGATTCGGTCGGGGAGCTGTTTTTT
TRBJ2-7 | NA | TRBV7-9 | NA | CAGGASGSYEQYF | TGTGCCGGGGGGGCTAGCGGCTCCTACGAGCAGTACTTC
TRBJ1-4 | NA | TRBV3-1/TRBV3-2 | NA | CASADQGSYNEKLFF | TGTGCCAGCGCCGACCAGGGCAGTTATAATGAAAAACTGTTTTTT
TRBJ1-2 | NA | TRBV28 | NA | CASSLRTPPNYGYTF | TGTGCCAGCAGTCTACGGACACCACCTAACTATGGCTACACCTTC
TRBJ1-5 | NA | TRBV27 | NA | CASSLITGNQPQHF | TGTGCCAGCAGTTTGATTACGGGCAATCAGCCCCAGCATTTT
TRBJ1-6 | NA | TRBV3-1/TRBV3-2 | NA | CASSQDWESPLHF | TGTGCCAGCAGCCAAGACTGGGAGTCACCCCTCCACTTT
TRBJ1-5 | NA | TRBV3-1/TRBV3-2 | NA | CASSDTGRSFHF | TGTGCCAGCAGCGATACAGGGCGATCGTTCCATTTT
TRBJ2-2 | NA | TRBV4-2 | NA | CASSQYSEAGELFF | TGTGCCAGCAGCCAATATAGCGAAGCCGGGGAGCTGTTTTTT
TRBJ1-4 | TRBD1 | TRBV27 | NA | CASGGQGASDEKLFF | TGTGCCAGCGGGGGACAGGGGGCGTCTGATGAAAAACTGTTTTTT
TRBJ1-2 | NA | TRBV4-3 | NA | CASSQSSLQGYGYTF | TGCGCCAGCAGCCAAAGCTCGCTTCAGGGGTATGGCTACACCTTC
TRBJ1-5 | NA | TRBV5-6 | NA | CASSPGEGSGNQPQHF | TGTGCCAGCAGCCCCGGGGAAGGGTCGGGCAATCAGCCCCAGCATTTT
TRBJ1-4 | TRBD1 | TRBV15 | NA | CATSKTGVSNEKLFF | TGTGCCACCAGCAAGACAGGGGTATCTAATGAAAAACTGTTTTTT
TRBJ1-2 | TRBD1 | TRBV9 | NA | CASSVNHRGNYGYTF | TGTGCCAGCAGCGTAAACCACAGGGGTAACTATGGCTACACCTTC
TRBJ2-7 | TRBD2 | TRBV10-3 | NA | CAIRASGRDEQYF | TGTGCCATCAGAGCTAGCGGGAGAGACGAGCAGTACTTC
TRBJ1-2 | NA | TRBV29-1 | NA | CSVEGTDYGYTF | TGCAGCGTTGAAGGGACTGACTATGGCTACACCTTC
TRBJ1-1 | NA | TRBV18 | NA | CASSPQGTAGDTEAFF | TGTGCCAGCTCACCACAGGGGACCGCAGGGGACACTGAAGCTTTCTTT
TRBJ1-5 | NA | TRBV6-2/TRBV6-3 | few | CASTPYSNQPQHF | TGTGCCAGCACCCCTTATAGCAATCAGCCCCAGCATTTT
TRBJ1-5 | TRBD1 | TRBV24-1 | NA | CATRTGGTTSNQPQHF | TGTGCCACCAGGACAGGGGGTACCACTAGCAATCAGCCCCAGCATTTT
TRBJ1-5 | TRBD1 | TRBV19 | NA | CASWDRGRPQPQHF | TGTGCCAGTTGGGACAGGGGGAGACCTCAGCCCCAGCATTTT